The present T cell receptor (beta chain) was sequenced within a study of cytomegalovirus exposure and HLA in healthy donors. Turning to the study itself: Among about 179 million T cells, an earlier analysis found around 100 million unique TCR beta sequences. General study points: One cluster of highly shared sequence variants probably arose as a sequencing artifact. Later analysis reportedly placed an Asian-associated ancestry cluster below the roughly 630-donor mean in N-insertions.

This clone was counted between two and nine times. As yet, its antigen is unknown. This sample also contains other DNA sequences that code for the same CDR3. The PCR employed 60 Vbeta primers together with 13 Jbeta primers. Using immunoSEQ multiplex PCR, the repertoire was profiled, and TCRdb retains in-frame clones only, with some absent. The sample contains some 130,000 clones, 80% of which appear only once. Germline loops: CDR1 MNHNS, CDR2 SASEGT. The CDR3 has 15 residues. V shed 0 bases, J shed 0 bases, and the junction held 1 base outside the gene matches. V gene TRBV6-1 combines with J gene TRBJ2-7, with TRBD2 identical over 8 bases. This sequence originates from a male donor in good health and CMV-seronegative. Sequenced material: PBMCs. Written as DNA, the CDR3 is TGTGCCAGCAGTGAAGCGCTAGCGGGCTCCTACGAGCAGTACTTC. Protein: CASSEALAGSYEQYF.